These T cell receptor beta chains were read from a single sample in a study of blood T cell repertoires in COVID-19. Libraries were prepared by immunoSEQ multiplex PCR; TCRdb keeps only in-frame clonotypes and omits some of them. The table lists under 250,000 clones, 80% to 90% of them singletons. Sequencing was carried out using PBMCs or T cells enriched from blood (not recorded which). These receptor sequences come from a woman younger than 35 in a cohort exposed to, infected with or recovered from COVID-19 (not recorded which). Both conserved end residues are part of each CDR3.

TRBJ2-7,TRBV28,CASSPPTDRVHEQYF
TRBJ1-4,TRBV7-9,CASSSGTVGEKLFF
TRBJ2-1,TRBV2,CASGGTGNEQFF
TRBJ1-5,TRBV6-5,CASRTGSPQHF
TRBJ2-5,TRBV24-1,CATSPKETQYF
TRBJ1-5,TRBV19,CASSLGTKAQHF
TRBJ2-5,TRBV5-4,CASSLKFGGSQETQYF
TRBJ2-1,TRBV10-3,CAISVESRRNEQFF
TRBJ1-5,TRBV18,CASSPGGNQPQHF
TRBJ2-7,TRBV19,CASSMTGGVGFYEQYF
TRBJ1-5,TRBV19,CASNPRQGGGEPQHF
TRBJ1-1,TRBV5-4,CASSLNHRGDTEAFF
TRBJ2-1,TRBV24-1,CATSGSRRGDYNEQFF
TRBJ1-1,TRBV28,CASSLGDYGSLNTEAFF
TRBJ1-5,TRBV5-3,CARSARGGGSNQPQHF
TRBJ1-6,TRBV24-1,CATNSSGITGSPLHF
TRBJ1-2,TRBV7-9,CASRRSGGGDGYTF
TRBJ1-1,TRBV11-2,CASSPRDFMNTEAFF
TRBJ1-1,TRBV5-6,CASSLRTAYMNTEAFF
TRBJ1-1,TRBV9,CASSVRSDTEAFF
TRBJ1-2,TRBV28,CASSLIPTGAPINYGYTF
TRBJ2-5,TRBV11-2,CASSLGRTSGVQETQYF
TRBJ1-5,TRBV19,CASSTLHTGNQPQHF
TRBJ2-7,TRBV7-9,CASSFTGVRNEQYF
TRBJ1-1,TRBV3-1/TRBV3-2,CASSQGHKNTEAFF
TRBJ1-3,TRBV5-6,CASSLDWARSGNTIYF
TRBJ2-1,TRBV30,CAWSWGLADNEQFF
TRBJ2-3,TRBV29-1,CSSAGEGPHPTDTQYF
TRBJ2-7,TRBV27,CAGPGQDPYEQYF
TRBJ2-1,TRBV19,CASRVDTLPYNEQFF
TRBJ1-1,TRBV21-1,CARYWDRVLNTEAFF
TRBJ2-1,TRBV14,CASSPLAGNWGEQFF
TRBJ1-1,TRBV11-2,CASSSLRDSATNTEAFF
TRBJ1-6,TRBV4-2,CASSQEAAGESPLHF
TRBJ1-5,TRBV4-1,CASSQPQGQSNQPQHF
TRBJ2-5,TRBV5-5,CASSLYPGLAGGQETQYF
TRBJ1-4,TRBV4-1,CASSPAPAEQLNEKLFF
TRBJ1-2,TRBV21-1,CASSKALGSGYTF
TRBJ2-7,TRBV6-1,CASSESSGGSLANEQYF
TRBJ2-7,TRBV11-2,CASSPLGGGASYEQYF
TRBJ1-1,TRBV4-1,CASSLDRVIGSTEAFF
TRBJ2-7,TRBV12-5,CASGLGHYEQYF
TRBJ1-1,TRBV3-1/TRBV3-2,CASSQAGTNTEAFF
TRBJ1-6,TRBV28,CASRGPGQSYSPLHF
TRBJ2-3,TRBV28,CASRTGEWVTDTQYF
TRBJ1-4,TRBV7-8,CASSLVPGVVNEKLFF
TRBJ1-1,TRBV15,CATSRGRLATNTEAFF
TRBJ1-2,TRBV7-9,CASSVDPQGPDGYTF
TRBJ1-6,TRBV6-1,CASSEVGGRGGLDSPLHF
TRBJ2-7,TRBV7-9,CASSAGQTYEQYF